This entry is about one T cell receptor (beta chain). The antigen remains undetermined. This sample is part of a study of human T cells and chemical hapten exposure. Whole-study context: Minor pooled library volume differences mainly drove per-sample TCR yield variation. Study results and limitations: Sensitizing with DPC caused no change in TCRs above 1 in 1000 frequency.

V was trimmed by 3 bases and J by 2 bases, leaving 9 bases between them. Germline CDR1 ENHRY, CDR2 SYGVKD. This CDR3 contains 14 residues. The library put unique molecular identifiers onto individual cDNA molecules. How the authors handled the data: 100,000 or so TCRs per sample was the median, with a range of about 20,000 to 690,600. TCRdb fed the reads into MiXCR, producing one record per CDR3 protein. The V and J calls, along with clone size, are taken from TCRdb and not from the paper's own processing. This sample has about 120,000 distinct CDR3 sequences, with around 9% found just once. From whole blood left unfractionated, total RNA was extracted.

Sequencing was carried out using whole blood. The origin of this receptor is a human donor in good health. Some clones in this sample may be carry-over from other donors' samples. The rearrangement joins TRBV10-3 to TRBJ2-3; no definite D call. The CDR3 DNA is TGTGCCATCAGTGATCGGGCAGACACAGATACGCAGTATTTT. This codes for CAISDRADTDTQYF.